A selection of T cell receptor beta chains follows, all from one sample in a study of shared T cell receptors in the human thymus. The method was immunoSEQ multiplex PCR; TCRdb's version includes in-frame clones alone and lacks a portion of them. The sample shows some 760,000 clones, 70% to 90% of them seen only once. A further study also used this sample, focusing on human thymus T cells.

Sequenced material: thymocytes. The receptors were sampled from a girl less than two years old with a congenital heart defect. CDR3s include the opening cysteine and the closing phenylalanine or tryptophan. The D gene is left open where the match is weak. The size of a clone is reported for some rows only, either as once, few or many, or as a class for expanded clones.

j_call: TRBJ2-7; d_call: NA; clone_size: NA; v_call: TRBV11-2; cdr3_aa: CASSLDPRGYEQYF; cdr3_nt: TGTGCCAGCAGCTTAGACCCCCGCGGGTACGAGCAGTACTTC
j_call: TRBJ1-2; d_call: NA; clone_size: few; v_call: TRBV29-1; cdr3_aa: CSVEPCTGANYGYTF; cdr3_nt: TGCAGCGTTGAACCCTGTACAGGAGCTAACTATGGCTACACCTTC
j_call: TRBJ2-5; d_call: TRBD1; clone_size: NA; v_call: TRBV7-8; cdr3_aa: CASTPHRDRGRLDQETQYF; cdr3_nt: TGTGCCAGCACCCCGCACCGGGACAGGGGGCGCTTAGACCAAGAGACCCAGTACTTC
j_call: TRBJ1-2; d_call: NA; clone_size: NA; v_call: TRBV5-1; cdr3_aa: CASSLGGGFNYGYTF; cdr3_nt: TGCGCCAGCAGCTTGGGAGGGGGATTTAACTATGGCTACACCTTC
j_call: TRBJ1-1; d_call: NA; clone_size: NA; v_call: TRBV5-1; cdr3_aa: CASSNGGTEAFF; cdr3_nt: TGCGCCAGCAGCAACGGCGGCACTGAAGCTTTCTTT
j_call: TRBJ1-3; d_call: NA; clone_size: NA; v_call: TRBV5-1; cdr3_aa: CASSFGSSGDGNTIYF; cdr3_nt: TGCGCCAGCAGCTTTGGGTCGTCGGGTGATGGAAACACCATATATTTT
j_call: TRBJ2-7; d_call: TRBD1; clone_size: NA; v_call: TRBV6-5; cdr3_aa: CASSRSRDRGYEQYF; cdr3_nt: TGTGCCAGCAGTCGTTCCCGGGACAGGGGCTACGAGCAGTACTTC
j_call: TRBJ2-3; d_call: NA; clone_size: NA; v_call: TRBV19; cdr3_aa: CASRVAVFTDTQYF; cdr3_nt: TGTGCCAGTAGGGTGGCAGTTTTCACAGATACGCAGTATTTT
j_call: TRBJ1-2; d_call: NA; clone_size: NA; v_call: TRBV6-5; cdr3_aa: CASSSRTPINYGYTF; cdr3_nt: TGTGCCAGCAGTTCCCGGACACCCATTAACTATGGCTACACCTTC
j_call: TRBJ2-5; d_call: NA; clone_size: NA; v_call: TRBV5-1; cdr3_aa: CASSFWGRETQYF; cdr3_nt: TGCGCCAGCAGCTTTTGGGGCCGAGAGACCCAGTACTTC
j_call: TRBJ1-6; d_call: TRBD1; clone_size: NA; v_call: TRBV5-1; cdr3_aa: CASSYHRQGQNSSYNSPLHF; cdr3_nt: TGCGCCAGCAGCTACCACCGACAGGGTCAGAATAGCTCCTATAATTCACCCCTCCACTTT
j_call: TRBJ2-1; d_call: NA; clone_size: once; v_call: TRBV19; cdr3_aa: CASSIEASPYNEQFF; cdr3_nt: TGTGCCAGTAGTATAGAAGCTAGTCCCTACAATGAGCAGTTCTTC
j_call: TRBJ2-7; d_call: NA; clone_size: NA; v_call: TRBV19; cdr3_aa: CASSIGKGAEQYF; cdr3_nt: TGTGCCAGTAGTATAGGGAAGGGAGCCGAGCAGTACTTC
j_call: TRBJ1-2; d_call: TRBD1; clone_size: NA; v_call: TRBV30; cdr3_aa: CAWHHRGIDYGYTF; cdr3_nt: TGTGCCTGGCACCACAGGGGTATAGACTATGGCTACACCTTC
j_call: TRBJ2-5; d_call: NA; clone_size: NA; v_call: TRBV29-1; cdr3_aa: CSVRPQGLGRAQYF; cdr3_nt: TGCAGCGTCCGACCGCAGGGGTTGGGTAGGGCCCAGTACTTC
j_call: TRBJ1-1; d_call: NA; clone_size: NA; v_call: TRBV7-6; cdr3_aa: CASSLGLGETEAFF; cdr3_nt: TGTGCCAGCAGCTTAGGTCTCGGGGAGACTGAAGCTTTCTTT
j_call: TRBJ1-5; d_call: TRBD1; clone_size: NA; v_call: TRBV28; cdr3_aa: CASSPRSGTGRDQPQHF; cdr3_nt: TGTGCCAGCAGTCCGCGGTCCGGGACAGGGCGGGATCAGCCCCAGCATTTT
j_call: TRBJ2-7; d_call: TRBD1; clone_size: NA; v_call: TRBV6-1; cdr3_aa: CASSEDRGREQYF; cdr3_nt: TGTGCCAGCAGTGAAGACAGGGGGCGCGAGCAGTACTTC
j_call: TRBJ2-5; d_call: NA; clone_size: NA; v_call: TRBV21-1; cdr3_aa: CASSKAGGLLGRQETQYF; cdr3_nt: TGTGCCAGCAGCAAAGCCGGGGGACTCCTAGGTCGCCAAGAGACCCAGTACTTC
j_call: TRBJ2-1; d_call: NA; clone_size: NA; v_call: TRBV2; cdr3_aa: CASSDEGLFEQFF; cdr3_nt: TGTGCCAGCAGTGACGAGGGACTTTTTGAGCAGTTCTTC
j_call: TRBJ1-3; d_call: NA; clone_size: NA; v_call: TRBV5-1; cdr3_aa: CASSLRGPMEGNTIYF; cdr3_nt: TGCGCCAGCAGCTTGAGAGGCCCAATGGAAGGAAACACCATATATTTT
j_call: TRBJ1-5; d_call: TRBD1; clone_size: NA; v_call: TRBV27; cdr3_aa: CASSLCDRDQPQHF; cdr3_nt: TGTGCCAGCAGTTTATGTGACAGGGATCAGCCCCAGCATTTT
j_call: TRBJ2-7; d_call: NA; clone_size: NA; v_call: TRBV2; cdr3_aa: CASRTSEQYF; cdr3_nt: TGTGCTTCCAGAACTAGCGAGCAGTACTTC
j_call: TRBJ1-2; d_call: TRBD1; clone_size: NA; v_call: TRBV6-1; cdr3_aa: CASSEALPLRQGPYGYTF; cdr3_nt: TGTGCCAGCAGTGAAGCGCTTCCGTTACGACAGGGTCCATATGGCTACACCTTC
j_call: TRBJ1-6; d_call: TRBD1; clone_size: NA; v_call: TRBV9; cdr3_aa: CASSAGQGDSPLHF; cdr3_nt: TGTGCCAGCAGCGCGGGACAGGGTGATTCACCCCTCCACTTT
j_call: TRBJ1-6; d_call: NA; clone_size: NA; v_call: TRBV10-3; cdr3_aa: CAIRASRGADNSPLHF; cdr3_nt: TGTGCCATCAGGGCCTCCCGGGGGGCGGATAATTCACCCCTCCACTTT
j_call: TRBJ2-1; d_call: TRBD2; clone_size: NA; v_call: TRBV9; cdr3_aa: CASSAMSGGSYNEQFF; cdr3_nt: TGTGCCAGCAGCGCCATGAGCGGGGGCTCCTACAATGAGCAGTTCTTC
j_call: TRBJ2-5; d_call: NA; clone_size: NA; v_call: TRBV28; cdr3_aa: CASSFERRDQETQYF; cdr3_nt: TGTGCCAGCAGTTTTGAACGGCGGGACCAAGAGACCCAGTACTTC
j_call: TRBJ1-1; d_call: TRBD1; clone_size: NA; v_call: TRBV7-3; cdr3_aa: CASSLGCGQGQNTEAFF; cdr3_nt: TGTGCCAGCAGCTTAGGATGTGGACAGGGCCAGAACACTGAAGCTTTCTTT
j_call: TRBJ1-1; d_call: NA; clone_size: NA; v_call: TRBV5-1; cdr3_aa: CASSWEGLAEAFF; cdr3_nt: TGCGCCAGCAGCTGGGAGGGATTAGCTGAAGCTTTCTTT
j_call: TRBJ1-2; d_call: TRBD1; clone_size: NA; v_call: TRBV5-5; cdr3_aa: CASSLNRWSGTASYGYTF; cdr3_nt: TGTGCCAGCAGTCTGAATCGGTGGTCCGGGACAGCATCCTATGGCTACACCTTC
j_call: TRBJ1-4; d_call: TRBD1; clone_size: NA; v_call: TRBV6-6; cdr3_aa: CASSGTGEKLFF; cdr3_nt: TGTGCCAGCAGCGGGACAGGAGAAAAACTGTTTTTT
j_call: TRBJ1-1; d_call: TRBD1; clone_size: NA; v_call: TRBV6-1; cdr3_aa: CASSRDRKNTEAFF; cdr3_nt: TGTGCCAGCAGTCGGGACAGAAAGAACACTGAAGCTTTCTTT
j_call: TRBJ1-1; d_call: NA; clone_size: NA; v_call: TRBV27; cdr3_aa: CASSLSGPRGTEAFF; cdr3_nt: TGTGCCAGCAGTTTATCCGGTCCTCGGGGCACTGAAGCTTTCTTT
j_call: TRBJ1-4; d_call: NA; clone_size: NA; v_call: TRBV6-8; cdr3_aa: CASNYVGGVWEKLFF; cdr3_nt: TGTGCCAGCAACTACGTAGGGGGAGTTTGGGAAAAACTGTTTTTT
j_call: TRBJ1-2; d_call: NA; clone_size: NA; v_call: TRBV14; cdr3_aa: CASSQGNRRTASNYGYTF; cdr3_nt: TGTGCCAGCAGCCAAGGTAACAGGCGAACCGCTTCTAACTATGGCTACACCTTC
j_call: TRBJ1-2; d_call: NA; clone_size: NA; v_call: TRBV6-5; cdr3_aa: CASSIRQGGQGYTF; cdr3_nt: TGTGCCAGCAGTATACGGCAAGGGGGTCAAGGCTACACCTTC
j_call: TRBJ2-7; d_call: NA; clone_size: NA; v_call: TRBV29-1; cdr3_aa: CSVVAGQGKGEQYF; cdr3_nt: TGCAGCGTGGTAGCGGGACAGGGCAAGGGCGAGCAGTACTTC
j_call: TRBJ1-6; d_call: TRBD1; clone_size: NA; v_call: TRBV6-5; cdr3_aa: CASSYSGTGGLPLHF; cdr3_nt: TGTGCCAGCAGTTACTCTGGGACAGGGGGATTACCCCTCCACTTT
j_call: TRBJ1-2; d_call: NA; clone_size: few; v_call: TRBV18; cdr3_aa: CASSPPPGGSNYGYTF; cdr3_nt: TGTGCCAGCTCACCACCTCCCGGCGGATCTAACTATGGCTACACCTTC